This T cell receptor beta chain is drawn from a study of cytomegalovirus exposure and HLA in healthy donors. In the PCR, 60 Vbeta and 13 Jbeta primers were used. Produced via immunoSEQ multiplex PCR; TCRdb's table is partial and in-frame only. Among about 130,000 clones listed, around 80% were seen once. This clonotype was sampled from a man aged 30-40 years in good health. The sequencing sample was made of PBMCs.

The DNA of the CDR3 is TGCGCCAGCAGAACCCTGCAGGGGCGGGGGGACACTGAAGCTTTCTTT. Translating gives CASRTLQGRGDTEAFF. The rearrangement uses TRBV5-1 and TRBJ1-1, with D tentatively TRBD1 (6 bases). Germline loops: CDR1 SGHRS, CDR2 YFSETQ. CDR3 length: 16 residues. Trimming took off 5 bases at V and 3 bases at J, with 20 bases between the two ends.